This T cell receptor beta chain was retrieved from a study of beta chain features in type 1 diabetes. Every bit of the isolated RNA underwent reverse transcription, so sequencing read expressed TCRB transcripts. The protocol was immunoSEQ multiplex PCR, while the TCRdb copy is restricted to in-frame clones and leaves out a portion. This sample carries 200,000 to 250,000 clones, about 30% of them seen once, and the ten largest clones take approximately 4%. The sequenced material came from central memory CD4+ T cells from blood. The sequence was obtained from a man aged 25-45 years in good health.

Here the CDR3 DNA reads TGTGCCAGCACCCTGTCTCTCCCGTTGGGCTACACCTTC. Its protein product is CASTLSLPLGYTF. V and J are TRBV28 and TRBJ1-2; D gene uncertain. The germline V and J ends were trimmed by 7 bases and 8 bases, with 17 bases remaining between them. The length of the CDR3 is 13 residues. Per germline, CDR1 MDHEN and CDR2 SYDVKM.